Each of the 18 T cell receptor beta chains below was sequenced from the same sample in a study of technical replicates of blood from a handful of donors. The data were produced by immunoSEQ multiplex PCR, yet TCRdb's version contains in-frame clones alone and is incomplete. The sample holds approximately 92,000 clones, about 95% seen once. Sequenced: T cells isolated from PBMCs. The origin of the receptors is a human donor in good health.

The chain joins TRBV29-1 to TRBJ1-2; the D is unclear. V was pared by 4 bases and J by 3 bases, with 12 bases between. The CDR3 spans 13 residues. Looked up from germline, CDR1 is SQVTM and CDR2 is ANQGSEA. As DNA, the CDR3 is TGCAGCGTTGGTCAATTGGAGGACTATGGCTACACCTTC. Protein: CSVGQLEDYGYTF.

This sequence joins TRBV12-5 and TRBJ1-3; the D gene is possibly TRBD1 (6 bases). This CDR3 comprises 15 residues. V was cut by 0 bases and J by 2 bases, with 8 bases left in between. Per germline, CDR1 LGHNT and CDR2 FRNRAP. CDR3 coding DNA: TGTGCTAGTGGTTTGGTTACAGGGCCTGGAAACACCATATATTTT. It codes for CASGLVTGPGNTIYF.

This chain joins TRBV2 and TRBJ2-1; the D gene is possibly TRBD1 (6 bases). Trimming cost V 6 bases and J 4 bases, with 13 bases left between them. The CDR3 contains 14 residues. In germline, CDR1 is SNHLY, CDR2 FYNNEI. CDR3 DNA: TGTGCCAGCAGGACGAGAGGGACATACAATGAGCAGTTCTTC. Translated: CASRTRGTYNEQFF.

The V gene is TRBV10-3, the J gene TRBJ1-4; a possible D gene is TRBD1 (5 bases). The CDR3 has 11 residues. With 6 bases removed from V and 8 bases from J, the gap between germline ends came to 7 bases. Per the germline V gene, CDR1 is ENHRY and CDR2 is SYGVKD. The CDR3 here is CAISGGEKLFF. The CDR3 DNA is TGTGCCATCAGCGGGGGGGAAAAACTGTTTTTT.

This chain uses TRBV7-9 with TRBJ1-1; 7 positions match TRBD1. The CDR3 runs 18 residues. With 3 bases clipped from V and 5 bases from J, the junction kept 18 bases outside the gene matches. Germline CDR1 is SEHNR and CDR2 is FQNEAQ (reference sequence). The CDR3 protein is CASSFLTRGRTGDTEAFF. For the CDR3, the DNA is TGTGCCAGCAGCTTCCTCACGAGGGGGCGCACCGGAGATACTGAAGCTTTCTTT.

V and J are TRBV30 and TRBJ1-2, with D tentatively TRBD1 (6 bases). With 4 bases removed from V and 5 bases from J, the gap between germline ends came to 17 bases. Germline CDR1 reads GTSNPN; CDR2 reads SVGIG (reference sequence). The CDR3 runs to 14 residues. CDR3 sequence reads: CAWIRQGPGYGYTF. CDR3 bases: TGTGCCTGGATTAGGCAGGGGCCGGGGTATGGCTACACCTTC.

The chain uses TRBV7-6 and TRBJ2-1; D ambiguous. Between the trimmed V and J ends, which lost 2 bases and 9 bases, there was a span of 23 bases. Germline V gives CDR1 SGHVS, CDR2 FNYEAQ. The CDR3 is made up of 17 amino acids. The CDR3 loop is CASSLPGLENWPSEQFF. CDR3 coding DNA: TGTGCCAGCAGCTTACCGGGTTTAGAAAATTGGCCCAGTGAGCAGTTCTTC.

This clone was seen only a few times. This chain joins TRBV5-3 and TRBJ1-1, with 7 bases aligning to TRBD1. TRBV5-3 is placed among ORFs of uncertain function. The CDR3 is 13 amino acids. J gave up 4 bases and V 0 bases, and 0 bases lay outside the gene matches. Here the CDR3 reads CARSLDRGTEAFF. Here the CDR3 DNA reads TGTGCCAGAAGCTTGGACAGGGGCACTGAAGCTTTCTTT.

V gene TRBV7-9 combines with J gene TRBJ2-7; possible D gene TRBD1, 5 bases. Germline values: CDR1 SEHNR, CDR2 FQNEAQ (reference sequence). The V end lost 3 bases, the J end lost 6 bases, and 18 bases lay between the germline ends. CDR3 length: 15 residues. The chain's CDR3 is CASSFSGLVSPEQYF. The DNA of the CDR3 is TGTGCCAGCAGCTTTTCAGGGCTCGTTAGTCCCGAGCAGTACTTC.

This clone has only a few counts. The junction departs from germline at one end; a sequencing error may be responsible. The rearrangement links TRBV7-7 to TRBJ1-1, with D maybe TRBD1 (5 bases). The germline gives CDR1 SSHAT, CDR2 FNYEAQ (reference sequence). This CDR3 has 13 amino acids. CDR3: CASSLAQGGEAFF. CDR3 nucleotide sequence: TGTGCTAGCAGCTTAGCCCAGGGAGGAGAAGCTTTCTTT.

The chain couples TRBV6-1 to TRBJ2-1; possible D gene TRBD2, 6 bases. The V and J ends lost 2 bases and 8 bases respectively, with 16 bases between them. This CDR3 has 15 amino acids. The germline gives CDR1 MNHNS, CDR2 SASEGT. CDR3 coding DNA: TGTGCCAGCAGTGAATTGGGGGGAGGTAGGGATGAGCAGTTCTTC. Its protein product is CASSELGGGRDEQFF.

The chain links TRBV2 to TRBJ1-1, with D hard to call. Trimming removed 7 bases from V and 3 bases from J, with 12 bases in between. The germline V gene has CDR1 SNHLY and CDR2 FYNNEI. The CDR3 is made up of 13 amino acids. The CDR3, as DNA: TGTGCCAGCATGAGTGACGGGGACACTGAAGCTTTCTTT. Translation: CASMSDGDTEAFF.

This clone was seen a single time. J is TRBJ2-1 and V is TRBV6-4; D ambiguous. Germline V gene lookup returns CDR1 MRHNA and CDR2 SNTAGT. The V end lost 2 bases, the J end lost 10 bases, and 27 bases lay between the germline ends. The CDR3 has 18 residues. CDR3 in amino acids: CASSDRVSKERSPKEQFF. The CDR3 DNA follows: TGTGCCAGCAGTGACCGCGTCTCTAAAGAGAGGTCCCCGAAAGAGCAGTTCTTC.

The gene calls are TRBV27 and TRBJ2-7, with 8 bases aligning to TRBD2. Germline V CDR1 and CDR2: MNHEY, SMNVEV (reference sequence). The J segment lost 6 bases and the V segment lost 4 bases, leaving 14 bases of the junction unmatched. This CDR3 is 16 amino acids long. This chain's CDR3 is CASSWGFSGSSGEQYF. In nucleotides, the CDR3 is TGTGCCAGCAGTTGGGGGTTCAGCGGGAGCTCGGGCGAGCAGTACTTC.

V is TRBV9 and J is TRBJ2-1; a weak D match, TRBD2 (6 bases). Trimming stripped 6 bases from V and 0 bases from J, with 19 bases between. CDR3 length equals 17 residues. The germline V gene encodes CDR1 SGDLS and CDR2 YYNGEE. The CDR3 spells CASTLRGSFLSYNEQFF. The CDR3 bases are TGTGCCAGCACTCTCCGGGGGTCCTTCCTCTCCTACAATGAGCAGTTCTTC.

The rearrangement links TRBV2 to TRBJ1-1; D not certain. V lost 6 bases, J lost 5 bases, and 13 bases lay in between. Per germline, CDR1 SNHLY and CDR2 FYNNEI. CDR3 length: 13 amino acids. The CDR3 DNA reads as TGTGCCAGCAGGGTGAGGGAGAGAACTGAAGCTTTCTTT. Protein: CASRVRERTEAFF.

The chain has TRBV9 and TRBJ2-1, with 16 bases matching TRBD2. The CDR3 is 18 amino acids. J was trimmed by 4 bases and V by 3 bases; bases with no gene match: 7. Germline assignment: CDR1 SGDLS and CDR2 YYNGEE. The CDR3 DNA sequence: TGTGCCAGCAGCGGAGGGACTAGCGGGGGGGACAGTTACAATGAGCAGTTCTTC. Protein sequence: CASSGGTSGGDSYNEQFF.

This chain connects TRBV5-1 to TRBJ2-1, with 7 bases matching TRBD2. V lost 0 bases and J lost 7; bases outside the gene matches: 4. CDR1 and CDR2 from the germline V gene are SGHRS and YFSETQ. The CDR3 is 14 residues long. Here the CDR3 reads CASSLAGRGNEQFF. The CDR3 DNA reads as TGCGCCAGCAGCTTGGCAGGGAGGGGTAATGAGCAGTTCTTC.